This T cell receptor (beta chain) was documented in a study of OX40 agonist ivuxolimab in advanced cancers. This CDR3 is built from 15 residues. With V trimmed by 2 bases and J by 5 bases, 6 bases remained unmatched. Germline CDR1 and CDR2: GTSNPN and SVGIG (reference sequence). Data came from immunoSEQ multiplex PCR; TCRdb stores just in-frame clones and leaves some out. This table holds some 90,000 clones, around 90% found once. Sequenced material: CD4+ or CD8+ T cells sorted from blood, taken in a trial of the OX40 agonist ivuxolimab. This clonotype was sampled from an adult with an advanced solid tumor such as melanoma, head and neck, liver or kidney cancer. V is TRBV30 and J is TRBJ1-6, with 7 bases that match TRBD1. This CDR3 is CAWSTGTDNNSPLHF. The CDR3 region has the DNA TGTGCCTGGAGTACCGGGACAGATAATAATTCACCCCTCCACTTT.